What follows are 20 T cell receptor beta chains derived from one specimen sequenced in a study of breast tumors, draining lymph nodes, adjacent tissues (dated by TCRdb to the mid-2010s). Libraries were made using multiplex PCR. Instrument used: Illumina HiSeq 2000. Using fastp trimming at Q25 and MiXCR clonotype assembly, TCRdb reanalyzed the public sequencing data and kept in-frame beta chains. Duplicate CDR3 protein sequences are folded into a single record with the most common DNA and genes. A total of 66,000 or so distinct CDR3 sequences appear in this sample, over 40% of them only once. The ten biggest clones cover roughly 9.1% of the sample. The sequenced sample was breast tumor tissue. These receptors were taken from a female donor with breast cancer. Some clones in this sample may be carry-over from other donors' samples.

This clonotype was detected a few times. A read error may be the cause here, since a much bigger clone is one base away. The chain employs TRBV6-2 or TRBV6-3 and TRBJ1-4; 10 bases line up with TRBD1. The CDR3 consists of 15 residues. Looked up from germline, CDR1 is MNHEY and CDR2 is SVGEGT. The CDR3 loop reads CASSHSGQGVEKLFF. For the CDR3, the DNA is TGTGCCAGCAGTCACTCCGGACAGGGGGTTGAAAAACTGTTTTTT.

This chain joins TRBV7-2 and TRBJ2-5, with 11 bases that match TRBD2. Looked up from germline, CDR1 is SGHTA and CDR2 is FQGNSA. The CDR3 totals 13 residues. Unmatched junction bases numbered 1, after V lost 5 bases and J lost 5 bases. CDR3 nucleotides: TGTGCCAGCAGCGGACTAGCGGGTGAGACCCAGTACTTC. It specifies CASSGLAGETQYF. Together with reference TRBV7-2 and TRBJ2-5, the CDR3 gives the full variable domain: GAGVSQSPSNKVTEKGKDVELRCDPISGHTALYWYRQSLGQGLEFLIYFQGNSAPDKSGLPSDRFSAERTGGSVSTLTIQRTQQEDSAVYLCASSGLAGETQYFGPGTRLLVL.

This clonotype appeared many times. The chain combines TRBV15 with TRBJ1-5, with TRBD1 matching 9 bases. Germline V lookup: CDR1 LNHNV, CDR2 YYDKDF (reference sequence). The CDR3 length is 17 residues. The trim removed 3 bases at V and 3 bases at J, leaving 9 bases unmatched. In DNA, the CDR3 is TGTGCCACCAGCAGTCCCGCGACAGGGGGTTCCAATCAGCCCCAGCATTTT. Amino acids: CATSSPATGGSNQPQHF.

Remarks on this clonotype: One junction end disagrees with the germline gene, perhaps due to a read error. This chain joins TRBV7-7 and TRBJ2-3; TRBD2 agrees at 14 bases. In germline, CDR1 is SSHAT, CDR2 FNYEAQ (reference sequence). The CDR3 covers 16 residues. The CDR3 sequence: CASSSGLAGATDTQYF. The CDR3 region has the DNA TGTGCTAGCAGCTCGGGACTAGCGGGGGCCACAGATACGCAGTATTTT.

The rearrangement joins TRBV5-1 to TRBJ2-1; TRBD1 agrees at 11 bases. The ends lost 4 bases at V and 8 bases at J; junction bases unmatched: 11. CDR1 is SGHRS and CDR2 is YFSETQ in the germline V gene. The CDR3 runs 16 residues. Written as DNA, the CDR3 is TGCGCCAGCAGCCCTGGTGGACAGGGGGCCGGGTATGAGCAGTTCTTC. This encodes CASSPGGQGAGYEQFF.

This clonotype was recorded at least ten times. V gene TRBV4-1 combines with J gene TRBJ2-1, with 10 bases identical to TRBD2. After removal of 4 bases from V and 7 bases from J, the junction contained 7 bases not matched to a gene. Germline loops: CDR1 MGHRA, CDR2 YSYEKL. The CDR3 is made up of 15 amino acids. CDR3 sequence: CASSRRLAGGNEQFF. The CDR3 DNA is TGCGCCAGCAGCCGCAGGTTAGCGGGAGGTAATGAGCAGTTCTTC.

V usage is TRBV6-5 and J usage is TRBJ1-6, with no clear D. This CDR3 region has 12 residues. Trimming removed 6 bases at V and 10 bases at J, with 10 bases between. The V gene's germline CDR1 is MNHEY and CDR2 SVGAGI. CDR3 sequence reads: CASRSTDSPLHF. CDR3 DNA: TGTGCCAGCAGGTCGACGGACTCACCCCTCCACTTT.

This clonotype was seen only a few times. This chain uses TRBV5-8 with TRBJ2-2, with a possible D match to TRBD2 (6 bases). The CDR3 length is 15 residues. Germline lookup yields CDR1 SGHTS and CDR2 YDEGEE. The ends were cut back, 5 bases at V and 4 bases at J, with 15 bases in the middle. CDR3 in amino acids: CASRSAGGVTGELFF. DNA for the CDR3: TGTGCCAGCAGATCGGCGGGCGGGGTCACCGGGGAGCTGTTTTTT.

This clonotype has a count of ten or more. The chain combines TRBV7-6 with TRBJ2-7, with 12 bases aligning to TRBD2. This CDR3 has 14 residues. V shed 5 bases, J shed 6 bases, and the junction held 5 bases outside the gene matches. CDR1 and CDR2 (germline): SGHVS, FNYEAQ. In DNA form, the CDR3 reads TGTGCCAGCAGCCCAGGACTAGCGGGACGCGAGCAGTACTTC. As protein: CASSPGLAGREQYF.

This clonotype showed up many times. V and J are TRBV5-5 and TRBJ2-1, with 9 bases lining up with TRBD2. V was pared by 4 bases and J by 10 bases, with 9 bases of the junction left unmatched. The CDR3 consists of 14 residues. CDR1 is SGHKS, CDR2 YYEKEE, per germline (reference sequence). CDR3 region: CASSGSSTSGEQFF. The CDR3 coding sequence is TGTGCCAGCAGCGGAAGCTCAACTAGCGGGGAGCAGTTCTTC. Full variable domain (missing parts from reference TRBV5-5 and TRBJ2-1): DAGVTQSPTHLIKTRGQQVTLRCSPISGHKSVSWYQQVLGQGPQFIFQYYEKEERGRGNFPDRFSARQFPNYSSELNVNALLLGDSALYLCASSGSSTSGEQFFGPGTRLTVL.

The gene calls are TRBV11-1 and TRBJ2-5; TRBD2 matches 9 bases. Per the germline V gene, CDR1 is SGHAT and CDR2 is FQDESV (reference sequence). The ends lost 7 bases at V and 5 bases at J; junction bases unmatched: 2. This CDR3 region has 12 residues. Here the CDR3 reads CASTAGGETQYF. CDR3 in DNA: TGTGCCAGCACCGCGGGGGGGGAGACCCAGTACTTC. Full variable domain (remainder filled in from reference TRBV11-1 and TRBJ2-5): EAEVAQSPRYKITEKSQAVAFWCDPISGHATLYWYRQILGQGPELLVQFQDESVVDDSQLPKDRFSAERLKGVDSTLKIQPAELGDSAMYLCASTAGGETQYFGPGTRLLVL.

This clonotype has a count of ten or more. The chain couples TRBV29-1 to TRBJ2-2; 7 positions agree with TRBD2. This CDR3 has 14 residues. J was trimmed by 6 bases and V by 4 bases; bases with no gene match: 8. CDR1 and CDR2 (germline): SQVTM, ANQGSEA. The CDR3 reads CSVGEGPLAGELFF. In nucleotides, the CDR3 is TGCAGCGTTGGGGAGGGCCCACTAGCCGGGGAGCTGTTTTTT.

V usage is TRBV24-1 and J usage is TRBJ2-3; TRBD2 matches at 8 bases. Germline CDR1 and CDR2: KGHDR and SFDVKD. The V gene end was trimmed by 12 bases and the J gene end by 6 bases; junction bases not matched to a gene: 4. The CDR3 is 11 amino acids. In DNA form, the CDR3 reads TGTGCCGCAGGGACTAGGGATACGCAGTATTTT. Translating gives CAAGTRDTQYF.

This chain links TRBV9 with TRBJ1-1; perhaps TRBD1 as D (5 bases). The CDR3 runs 11 residues. Trimming removed 7 bases from V and 2 bases from J, with 6 bases in between. Germline V gene sequence: CDR1 SGDLS, CDR2 YYNGEE. This CDR3 is CASGANTEAFF. In DNA, the CDR3 is TGTGCCAGCGGGGCCAACACTGAAGCTTTCTTT.

The rearrangement uses TRBV9 and TRBJ2-2; TRBD2 might be the D (5 bases). This CDR3 has 16 amino acids. CDR1 and CDR2 (germline): SGDLS, YYNGEE. Trimming pared 4 bases from V and 4 bases from J, leaving 17 bases between. CDR3 DNA: TGTGCCAGCAGCCACCCGGCTAGCAGGCCCACCGGGGAGCTGTTTTTT. It yields the protein CASSHPASRPTGELFF. Complete variable domain (other parts from reference TRBV9 and TRBJ2-2): DSGVTQTPKHLITATGQRVTLRCSPRSGDLSVYWYQQSLDQGLQFLIQYYNGEERAKGNILERFSAQQFPDLHSELNLSSLELGDSALYFCASSHPASRPTGELFFGEGSRLTVL.

V is TRBV7-2 and J is TRBJ2-3; 11 bases line up with TRBD1. The germline V gene has CDR1 SGHTA and CDR2 FQGNSA. V lost 8 bases and J lost 1; bases outside the gene matches: 2. This CDR3 has 14 residues. The CDR3 is CASWGQGGTDTQYF. CDR3 sequence (DNA): TGTGCCAGCTGGGGACAGGGGGGCACAGATACGCAGTATTTT.

This chain uses TRBV5-5 with TRBJ2-6; D is possibly TRBD1 (6 bases). V lost 4 bases and J lost 4, with 12 bases in between. This CDR3 contains 15 residues. Looked up from germline, CDR1 is SGHKS and CDR2 is YYEKEE (reference sequence). The CDR3, as DNA: TGTGCCAGCAGCCTCTCCGGGACAGGGGCCAACGTCCTGACTTTC. Its translation is CASSLSGTGANVLTF.

In this sample, this clonotype turned up many times. The chain joins TRBV18 to TRBJ2-2, with D perhaps matching TRBD1 (5 bases). CDR3 length: 15 residues. V was pared by 1 base and J by 3 bases, with 9 bases between. Germline CDR1 reads KGHSH; CDR2 reads LQKENI. The chain's CDR3 is CASSPRQGDTGELFF. In nucleotides, the CDR3 is TGTGCCAGCTCACCACGGCAGGGTGACACCGGGGAGCTGTTTTTT.

By sample share, this clonotype is medium-sized (0.01 to 0.1%). The V and J genes are TRBV2 and TRBJ1-2, with 7 bases identical to TRBD1. Germline CDR1 SNHLY, CDR2 FYNNEI. J was trimmed by 7 bases and V by 6 bases; bases with no gene match: 5. The CDR3 runs 12 residues. The CDR3 sequence is CASRIRQGGYTF. CDR3 bases: TGTGCCAGCAGAATACGACAGGGTGGCTACACCTTC.

The V and J genes are TRBV6-5 and TRBJ2-5, with 7 bases aligning to TRBD1. The trim removed 5 bases at V and 0 bases at J, leaving 12 bases unmatched. CDR1 is MNHEY, CDR2 SVGAGI, per germline. The CDR3 has 17 amino acids. The CDR3 is CASSEGVGGRDQETQYF. As DNA, the CDR3 is TGTGCCAGCAGTGAAGGAGTAGGGGGCCGTGACCAAGAGACCCAGTACTTC.